This T cell receptor beta chain stems from a study of regulatory T cells in long-lasting Graves disease. V was trimmed by 4 bases and J by 6 bases, leaving 19 bases between them. The CDR3 loop spans 16 amino acids. Germline V gene lookup returns CDR1 MNHEY and CDR2 SMNVEV (reference sequence). Both iRepertoire HTBI primers and Arm-PCR of CDR3 regions were used to build the TCR beta libraries. MiXCR, run by TCRdb on the multiplex PCR reads, gives a single entry per CDR3 protein. The sample lists fewer than 400,000 distinct CDR3 sequences; 15% to 20% were seen once. Ten or more counts support this clonotype. Stated time point: newly diagnosed GD, antithyroid drugs for less than 3 months. After RNA was extracted from PBMCs, the TCR library was made from it.

This chain joins TRBV27 and TRBJ2-1; D gene ambiguous. Sample: peripheral blood mononuclear cells (PBMCs), taken at new diagnosis, from a patient treated with antithyroid drugs. The TCR originated in a female donor with Graves disease. CDR3 sequence reads: CASSSLTSGFLNEQFF. The CDR3 DNA sequence: TGTGCCAGCAGTTCCCTGACATCTGGGTTTCTCAATGAGCAGTTCTTC.